The entry that follows covers one T cell receptor (beta chain) sequence. Sequencing was performed with immunoSEQ multiplex PCR; in TCRdb, only in-frame clones are kept and a portion is missing. The sample contains roughly 48,000 clones, 85% to 95% of which appear only once. This specimen belongs to a study of T cell changes during pregnancy in multiple sclerosis. Germline V gives CDR1 MDHEN, CDR2 SYDVKM. The CDR3 has 15 residues. V shed 6 bases, J shed 4 bases, and the junction held 8 bases outside the gene matches. The material sequenced was CD4+ T cells from peripheral blood mononuclear cells, taken in the second trimester of pregnancy. The TCR sequence derives from a female donor in good health, enrolled as a control in a pregnancy study. J is TRBJ2-1 and V is TRBV28; 8 bases are a match to TRBD2. CDR3 protein: CASSLSGSGYNEQFF. CDR3 coding DNA: TGTGCCAGCAGCCTCAGCGGGAGCGGGTACAATGAGCAGTTCTTC.